Presented here are 5 T cell receptor beta chains from one specimen sequenced in a study of blood T cell repertoires in COVID-19. The method was immunoSEQ multiplex PCR; TCRdb's version includes in-frame clones alone and lacks a portion of them. The sample shows tens of thousands of clones, around 83% of them seen only once. Source material: peripheral blood. Source of these receptors: a man aged 55 to 70 with acute or convalescent COVID-19.

The chain uses TRBV5-5 and TRBJ1-3; TRBD1 matches at 8 bases. This CDR3 has 18 residues. With 1 base clipped from V and 2 bases from J, the junction kept 11 bases outside the gene matches. CDR1 and CDR2 (germline): SGHKS, YYEKEE (reference sequence). The CDR3: CASSLTRGQILTGNTIYF. CDR3 nucleotide sequence: TGTGCCAGCAGCTTGACCAGGGGGCAGATTCTAACTGGAAACACCATATATTTT. The full variable domain, completed using reference TRBV5-5 and TRBJ1-3, is DAGVTQSPTHLIKTRGQQVTLRCSPISGHKSVSWYQQVLGQGPQFIFQYYEKEERGRGNFPDRFSARQFPNYSSELNVNALLLGDSALYLCASSLTRGQILTGNTIYFGEGSWLTVV.

The CDR3 DNA reads as TGTGCCAGTAGTAAGCACAGGGATGGGGATGAAAAACTGTTTTTT. This sequence encodes CASSKHRDGDEKLFF. This chain links TRBV19 with TRBJ1-4; a weak D match, TRBD1 (6 bases). CDR1 and CDR2 (germline): LNHDA, SQIVND (reference sequence). Trimming cost V 4 bases and J 6 bases, with 15 bases left between them. This CDR3 spans 15 amino acids.

This rearrangement joins TRBV28 to TRBJ2-7, with 10 bases aligning to TRBD1. Unmatched junction bases numbered 7, after V lost 5 bases and J lost 3 bases. The CDR3 loop spans 15 amino acids. Germline V gives CDR1 MDHEN, CDR2 SYDVKM. The CDR3 bases are TGTGCCAGCAGTAGATCCGGGACAGGGGTCTACGAGCAGTACTTC. Translated: CASSRSGTGVYEQYF.

The genes are TRBV18 and TRBJ2-7; tentative D call: TRBD1 (5 bases). There are 14 residues in the CDR3. Germline CDR1 reads KGHSH; CDR2 reads LQKENI. V was shortened by 0 bases and J by 7 bases, with 13 bases between the two germline ends. CDR3 sequence: CASSPPAGPREQYF. The CDR3 DNA reads as TGTGCCAGCTCACCACCGGCAGGGCCCCGGGAGCAGTACTTC.

This clone was observed a single time. CDR3 region: CASSLDTQDSEQFF. CDR3 bases: TGTGCCAGCAGCTTAGACACACAGGATAGTGAGCAGTTCTTC. V is TRBV7-9 and J is TRBJ2-1; possibly TRBD1 for D (5 bases). Trimming cost V 1 base and J 9 bases, with 13 bases left between them. From germline, CDR1 is SEHNR and CDR2 FQNEAQ (reference sequence). The CDR3 extends over 14 amino acids.